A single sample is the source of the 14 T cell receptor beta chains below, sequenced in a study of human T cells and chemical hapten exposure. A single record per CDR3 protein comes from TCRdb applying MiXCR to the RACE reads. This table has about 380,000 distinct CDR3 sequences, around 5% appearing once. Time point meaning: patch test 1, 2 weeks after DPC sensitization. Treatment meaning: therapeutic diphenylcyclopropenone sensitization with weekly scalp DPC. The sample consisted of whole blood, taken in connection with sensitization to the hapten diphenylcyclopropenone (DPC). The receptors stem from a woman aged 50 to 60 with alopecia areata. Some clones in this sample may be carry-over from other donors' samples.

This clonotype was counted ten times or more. CDR3 DNA: TGTGCCAGCAGCCCGGACTACACTTACAATGAGCAGTTCTTC. Residues: CASSPDYTYNEQFF. V usage is TRBV6-2 or TRBV6-3 and J usage is TRBJ2-1, with a weak D call TRBD2 (6 bases). Per the germline V gene, CDR1 is MNHEY and CDR2 is SVGEGT. V lost 6 bases to trimming and J lost 4 bases, with 13 bases between them. The CDR3 is 14 residues long.

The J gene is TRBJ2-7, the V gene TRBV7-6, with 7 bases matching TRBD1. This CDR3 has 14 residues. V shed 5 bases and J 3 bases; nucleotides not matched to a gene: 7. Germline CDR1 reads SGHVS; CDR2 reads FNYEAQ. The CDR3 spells CASSPPGTVYEQYF. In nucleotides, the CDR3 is TGTGCCAGCAGCCCTCCCGGGACAGTCTACGAGCAGTACTTC. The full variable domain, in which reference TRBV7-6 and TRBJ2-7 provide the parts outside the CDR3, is GAGVSQSPRYKVTKRGQDVALRCDPISGHVSLYWYRQALGQGPEFLTYFNYEAQQDKSGLPNDRFSAERPEGSISTLTIQRTEQRDSAMYRCASSPPGTVYEQYFGPGTRLTVT.

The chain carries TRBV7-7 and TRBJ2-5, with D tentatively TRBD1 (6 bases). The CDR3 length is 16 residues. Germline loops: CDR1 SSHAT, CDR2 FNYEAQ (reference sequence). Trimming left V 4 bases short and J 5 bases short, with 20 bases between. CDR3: CASSSIPGALTETQYF. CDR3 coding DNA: TGTGCCAGCAGCTCCATACCAGGGGCGCTTACCGAGACCCAGTACTTC. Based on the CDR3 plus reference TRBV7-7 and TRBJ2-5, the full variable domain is GAGVSQSPRYKVTKRGQDVTLRCDPISSHATLYWYQQALGQGPEFLTYFNYEAQPDKSGLPSDRFSAERPEGSISTLTIQRTEQRDSAMYRCASSSIPGALTETQYFGPGTRLLVL.

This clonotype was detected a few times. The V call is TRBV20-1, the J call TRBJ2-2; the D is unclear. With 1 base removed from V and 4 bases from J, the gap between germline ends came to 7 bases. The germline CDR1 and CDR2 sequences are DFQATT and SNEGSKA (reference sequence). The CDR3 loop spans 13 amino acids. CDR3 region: CSARGTVTGELFF. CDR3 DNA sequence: TGCAGTGCTAGAGGAACAGTCACCGGGGAGCTGTTTTTT.

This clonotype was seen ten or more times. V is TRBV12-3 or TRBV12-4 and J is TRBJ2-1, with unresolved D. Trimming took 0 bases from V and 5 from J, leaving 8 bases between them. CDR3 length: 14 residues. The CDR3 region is CASSLASPDNEQFF. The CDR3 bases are TGTGCCAGCAGTTTAGCAAGCCCCGACAATGAGCAGTTCTTC.

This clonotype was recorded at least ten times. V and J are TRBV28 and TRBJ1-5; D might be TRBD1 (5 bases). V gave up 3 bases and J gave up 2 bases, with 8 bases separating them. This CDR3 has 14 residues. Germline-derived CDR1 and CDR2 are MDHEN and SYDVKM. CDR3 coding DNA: TGTGCCAGCAGTTTTCCGGGGCGCAATCAGCCCCAGCATTTT. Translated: CASSFPGRNQPQHF.

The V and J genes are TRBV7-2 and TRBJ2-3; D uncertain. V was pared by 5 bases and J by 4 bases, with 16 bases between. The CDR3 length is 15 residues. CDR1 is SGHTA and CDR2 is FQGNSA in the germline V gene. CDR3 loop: CASSPVLHPSDTQYF. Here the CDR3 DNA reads TGTGCCAGCAGCCCAGTATTACATCCATCAGATACGCAGTATTTT.

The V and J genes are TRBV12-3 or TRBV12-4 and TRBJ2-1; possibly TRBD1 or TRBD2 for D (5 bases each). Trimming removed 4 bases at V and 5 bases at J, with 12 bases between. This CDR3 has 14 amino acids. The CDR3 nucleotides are TGTGCCAGCAGTTCCGAGGGGCGACACAATGAGCAGTTCTTC. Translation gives CASSSEGRHNEQFF.

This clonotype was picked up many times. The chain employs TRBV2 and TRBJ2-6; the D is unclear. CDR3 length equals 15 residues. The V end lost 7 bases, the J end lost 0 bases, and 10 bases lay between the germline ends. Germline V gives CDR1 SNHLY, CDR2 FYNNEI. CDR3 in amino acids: CASTEARSGANVLTF. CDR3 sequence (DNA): TGTGCCAGCACTGAGGCACGCTCTGGGGCCAACGTCCTGACTTTC.

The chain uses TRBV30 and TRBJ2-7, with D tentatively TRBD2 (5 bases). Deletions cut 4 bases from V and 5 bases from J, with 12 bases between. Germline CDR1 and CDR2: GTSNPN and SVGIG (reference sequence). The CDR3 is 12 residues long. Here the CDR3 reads CAWNRDSNEQYF. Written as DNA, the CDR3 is TGTGCCTGGAACCGGGATTCCAACGAGCAGTACTTC.

DNA of the CDR3: TGTGCCAGCAGCTTAGTACGAAACACTGAAGCTTTCTTT. Its protein product is CASSLVRNTEAFF. The chain joins TRBV7-8 to TRBJ1-1; D is unclear. The CDR3 covers 13 residues. The V gene lost 1 base and the J gene lost 2 bases, with 5 bases spanning the gap. Per the germline V gene, CDR1 is SGHVS and CDR2 is FQNEAQ.

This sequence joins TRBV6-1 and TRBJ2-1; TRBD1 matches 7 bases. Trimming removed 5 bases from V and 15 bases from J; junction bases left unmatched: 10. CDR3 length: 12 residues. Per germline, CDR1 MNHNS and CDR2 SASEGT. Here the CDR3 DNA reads TGTGCCAGCAGTTCCTACCGGGACAGTACGTTCTTC. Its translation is CASSSYRDSTFF.

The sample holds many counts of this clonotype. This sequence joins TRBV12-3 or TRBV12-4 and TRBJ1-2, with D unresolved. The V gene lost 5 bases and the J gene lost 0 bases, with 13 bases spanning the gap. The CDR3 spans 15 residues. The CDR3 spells CASSARRLANYGYTF. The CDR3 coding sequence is TGTGCCAGCAGTGCCAGACGGCTTGCTAACTATGGCTACACCTTC.

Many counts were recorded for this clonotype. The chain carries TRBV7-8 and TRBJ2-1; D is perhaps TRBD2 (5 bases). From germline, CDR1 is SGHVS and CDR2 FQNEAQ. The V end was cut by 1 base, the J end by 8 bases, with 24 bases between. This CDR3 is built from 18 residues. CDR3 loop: CASSLGLGVGGKPDEQFF. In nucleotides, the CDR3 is TGTGCCAGCAGCTTAGGTCTCGGCGTCGGAGGCAAGCCGGATGAGCAGTTCTTC. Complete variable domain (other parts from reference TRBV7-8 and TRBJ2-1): GAGVSQSPRYKVAKRGQDVALRCDPISGHVSLFWYQQALGQGPEFLTYFQNEAQLDKSGLPSDRFFAERPEGSVSTLKIQRTQQEDSAVYLCASSLGLGVGGKPDEQFFGPGTRLTVL.